The present TCR beta chain was sequenced within a study of human T cells and chemical hapten exposure. As to time point: patch test 1, 2 weeks after DPC sensitization. Described treatment: therapeutic diphenylcyclopropenone sensitization with weekly scalp DPC. TCRdb re-derived calls from the RACE reads in MiXCR, one entry per CDR3 protein. The sample lists 340,000 or so distinct CDR3 sequences, around 7% occurring once. This clonotype was observed at least ten times. This receptor was taken from a woman aged 18-35 years with alopecia areata. Some clones in this sample may be carry-over from other donors' samples. Specimen: whole blood, collected in connection with sensitization to the hapten diphenylcyclopropenone (DPC).

This chain's CDR3 is CASSSRLAGPDNEQFF. DNA for the CDR3: TGTGCCAGTAGTTCCCGACTAGCGGGGCCTGACAATGAGCAGTTCTTC. The rearrangement joins TRBV19 to TRBJ2-1; TRBD2 matches 11 bases. This CDR3 has 16 residues. Trimming at V came to 5 bases and at J to 5 bases, leaving 8 bases not matched to a gene. In germline, CDR1 is LNHDA, CDR2 SQIVND (reference sequence). The full variable domain, in which reference TRBV19 and TRBJ2-1 provide the parts outside the CDR3, is DGGITQSPKYLFRKEGQNVTLSCEQNLNHDAMYWYRQDPGQGLRLIYYSQIVNDFQKGDIAEGYSVSREKKESFPLTVTSAQKNPTAFYLCASSSRLAGPDNEQFFGPGTRLTVL.